The 12 T cell receptor beta chains in this list originate from one sample, sequenced in a study of T-cell memory formation after mild COVID-19. TCRdb recomputed calls from the 5' RACE reads with MiXCR, one row per CDR3 protein. This table has roughly 80,000 distinct CDR3 sequences, approximately 14% appearing once. Sequenced material: PBMCs or a T cell subset sorted from them (not recorded which). All receptors come from an adult woman who had mild COVID-19 (a few samples of this study predate the infection). Cell type and time point are not known.

The V gene is TRBV4-1, the J gene TRBJ2-3; D is uncertain. From germline, CDR1 is MGHRA and CDR2 YSYEKL. V lost 4 bases and J 3 bases, leaving 8 bases between the germline ends. This CDR3 contains 13 residues. For the CDR3, the DNA is TGCGCCAGCAGCCCCTTTGGAACAGATACGCAGTATTTT. The encoded protein is CASSPFGTDTQYF.

A few counts support this clonotype. The CDR3 DNA sequence: TGTGCCAGCAGCTTAGCCGTCCTCCCCTACGAGCAGTACTTC. This sequence encodes CASSLAVLPYEQYF. The chain links TRBV11-2 to TRBJ2-7; D remains unclear. The germline gives CDR1 SGHAT, CDR2 FQNNGV. CDR3 length: 14 residues. Trimming pared 1 base from V and 2 bases from J, leaving 9 bases between. Drawing the rest from reference TRBV11-2 and TRBJ2-7, the complete variable domain is EAGVAQSPRYKIIEKRQSVAFWCNPISGHATLYWYQQILGQGPKLLIQFQNNGVVDDSQLPKDRFSAERLKGVDSTLKIQPAKLEDSAVYLCASSLAVLPYEQYFGPGTRLTVT.

This clonotype has only a few counts. J is TRBJ1-1 and V is TRBV20-1; D call uncertain. The germline CDR1 and CDR2 sequences are DFQATT and SNEGSKA (reference sequence). Trimming cost V 3 bases and J 11 bases, with 16 bases left between them. This CDR3 contains 12 residues. CDR3 DNA: TGCAGTGCTAGGGGCATTCGAGTATCGGCTTTCTTT. This codes for CSARGIRVSAFF.

This clonotype was seen a few times. The CDR3 protein is CSARRDYEQYF. CDR3 sequence (DNA): TGCAGCGCGCGAAGGGACTACGAGCAGTACTTC. The chain employs TRBV29-1 and TRBJ2-7; no definite D call. The germline CDR1 and CDR2 sequences are SQVTM and ANQGSEA. The CDR3 covers 11 residues. The V gene lost 7 bases and the J gene lost 3 bases, with 10 bases spanning the gap.

This clonotype has a handful of counts. The chain is built from TRBV4-3 and TRBJ1-2; D is unclear. The CDR3 has 16 residues. CDR1 is LGHNA and CDR2 is YSLEER in the germline V gene. The V and J ends lost 0 bases and 8 bases respectively, with 19 bases between them. CDR3 region: CASSQDRLTDRRGYTF. The CDR3 DNA reads TGCGCCAGCAGCCAAGATAGACTAACAGATCGCCGGGGCTACACCTTC.

This clonotype was recorded many times. The chain uses TRBV7-9 and TRBJ2-7, with no clear D. Looked up from germline, CDR1 is SEHNR and CDR2 is FQNEAQ (reference sequence). With 3 bases removed from V and 6 bases from J, the gap between germline ends came to 6 bases. The CDR3 sequence is 11 residues long. This CDR3 is CASSFASEQYF. In DNA form, the CDR3 reads TGTGCCAGCAGCTTCGCTAGCGAGCAGTACTTC. Full variable domain (missing parts from reference TRBV7-9 and TRBJ2-7): DTGVSQNPRHKITKRGQNVTFRCDPISEHNRLYWYRQTLGQGPEFLTYFQNEAQLEKSRLLSDRFSAERPKGSFSTLEIQRTEQGDSAMYLCASSFASEQYFGPGTRLTVT.

The sample holds a few counts of this clonotype. The rearrangement links TRBV20-1 to TRBJ2-7; TRBD2 matches at 10 bases. The CDR3 contains 16 residues. The germline V gene encodes CDR1 DFQATT and CDR2 SNEGSKA (reference sequence). Trimming at V came to 3 bases and at J to 2 bases, leaving 10 bases not matched to a gene. The CDR3 DNA reads TGCAGTGCTAGGGCCCTTAGCGGGAGGTCCGCCTACGAGCAGTACTTC. Translation: CSARALSGRSAYEQYF.

V is TRBV27 and J is TRBJ2-2; 8 bases are a match to TRBD2. The CDR3 loop spans 16 amino acids. Germline assignment: CDR1 MNHEY and CDR2 SMNVEV (reference sequence). The J segment lost 4 bases and the V segment lost 7 bases, leaving 11 bases of the junction unmatched. This CDR3 is CASKQALLAATGELFF. The DNA of the CDR3 is TGTGCCAGCAAGCAGGCTTTACTAGCGGCCACCGGGGAGCTGTTTTTT.

The V call is TRBV29-1, the J call TRBJ1-2; the match to TRBD1 covers 10 bases. After removal of 3 bases from V and 1 base from J, the junction contained 8 bases not matched to a gene. The CDR3 contains 16 residues. In germline, CDR1 is SQVTM, CDR2 ANQGSEA. This CDR3 reads CSVDLGQGWYNYGYTF. As DNA, the CDR3 is TGCAGCGTTGACTTGGGACAGGGGTGGTATAACTATGGCTACACCTTC.

The J gene is TRBJ2-3, the V gene TRBV20-1; 7 bases fit TRBD1. V dropped 1 base and J dropped 0; count of bases not matched to a gene: 13. Germline V gene sequence: CDR1 DFQATT, CDR2 SNEGSKA (reference sequence). The CDR3 is 18 residues long. The CDR3 DNA reads TGCAGTGCTAGAGGCTACCTCGACAGGGCTCCTAGCACAGATACGCAGTATTTT. It encodes CSARGYLDRAPSTDTQYF.

The genes are TRBV15 and TRBJ1-1; 7 bases align to TRBD1. The V gene's germline CDR1 is LNHNV and CDR2 YYDKDF (reference sequence). There are 18 residues in the CDR3. After removal of 1 base from V and 0 bases from J, the junction contained 11 bases not matched to a gene. CDR3 DNA sequence: TGTGCCACCAGCAGAGCACCGTGGTCAGGGGGGATGAACACTGAAGCTTTCTTT. Translating gives CATSRAPWSGGMNTEAFF.

The chain recombines TRBV15 with TRBJ2-7, with a tentative D call TRBD2 (6 bases). The CDR3 is 15 amino acids. CDR1 LNHNV and CDR2 YYDKDF come from the germline V gene (reference sequence). V dropped 0 bases and J dropped 5 bases, with 14 bases sitting between them. The CDR3 DNA is TGTGCCACCAGCAGAGATCGGGGGACTGTGAACGAGCAGTACTTC. This sequence encodes CATSRDRGTVNEQYF. Combining the CDR3 with reference TRBV15 and TRBJ2-7 gives the whole variable domain DAMVIQNPRYQVTQFGKPVTLSCSQTLNHNVMYWYQQKSSQAPKLLFHYYDKDFNNEADTPDNFQSRRPNTSFCFLDIRSPGLGDTAMYLCATSRDRGTVNEQYFGPGTRLTVT.